This T cell receptor (beta chain) was observed in a study of T cell repertoires in cytomegalovirus infection. Study-level information: Public signatures in TCR beta pointed to CMV infection and matching HLA type.

This clonotype came up a few times. Its antigen remains unknown. TCRdb re-derived calls from the reads in MiXCR, one entry per CDR3 protein. The sample contains about 260,000 distinct CDR3 sequences, 12% to 15% of which appear only once. Study-level findings and limits: CMV-specific TCR beta clonotypes restricted by HLA-C dominated the ex vivo response. Adding up the frequency of public TCR beta families identified people who carried CMV plus the relevant HLA.

CDR1 and CDR2 from the germline V gene are LNHDA and SQIVND (reference sequence). V was trimmed by 6 bases and J by 0 bases, leaving 12 bases between them. This CDR3 comprises 14 residues. The rearrangement links TRBV19 to TRBJ2-7; TRBD2 might be the D (6 bases). This receptor was taken from a human donor in good health (CMV status not recorded). Some clones in this sample may be carry-over from other donors' samples. The source material was PBMCs. The chain's CDR3 is CASRSGGNSYEQYF. In DNA, the CDR3 is TGTGCCAGTAGATCAGGCGGGAACTCCTACGAGCAGTACTTC.